This TCR beta chain emerged from a study of T cell responses to AZD1222 COVID-19 vaccine. Study-level information: Second-dose intervals near 4 or 12 weeks were combined.

Per germline, CDR1 MNHEY and CDR2 SMNVEV (reference sequence). V was cut by 2 bases and J by 6 bases, with 10 bases left in between. The CDR3 totals 14 residues. Produced via immunoSEQ multiplex PCR; TCRdb's table is partial and in-frame only. The sample comprises about 98,000 clones, about four fifths of which are singletons, and over 15% rests with the top ten. Whole-study findings and limits: Females outnumbered males among donors, who were mostly white British; clonal diversity was possibly underestimated. CD4 TCRs covered the whole spike, strongest at regions 160-218 and 743-854. Reportedly, close to half of spike-specific TCRs are directed against unmutated variant regions.

For this clone: The antigen is unknown.

The clonotype was recovered from an adult in good health. The chain has TRBV27 and TRBJ2-2; TRBD1 or TRBD2 may be the D gene (5 bases each). Specimen: peripheral blood, collected on day 0 of AZD1222 vaccination. The CDR3 protein is CASSLTQGPGELFF. CDR3 nucleotide sequence: TGTGCCAGCAGTTTAACGCAGGGACCCGGGGAGCTGTTTTTT.